The 32 T cell receptor beta chains below all came from one sample that was sequenced in a study of blood T cells in healthy people across ages. PCR was performed a second time for about 6 to 12 cycles using a sample-barcoded 5' primer and a J-beta primer mix. TCRdb called the 5' RACE reads again in MiXCR, with one record for every CDR3 protein. The sample includes about 1.6 million distinct CDR3 sequences, 30% to 40% of them seen just once. The sample taken for sequencing was blood. These receptors originate from a woman in her 30s in good health.

J is TRBJ1-2 and V is TRBV20-1; no definite D call. Germline V gene data show CDR1 as DFQATT and CDR2 as SNEGSKA (reference sequence). CDR3 length: 10 amino acids. Between the trimmed V and J ends, which lost 6 bases and 7 bases, there was a span of 9 bases. CDR3 loop: CSAANGGYTF. CDR3 coding DNA: TGCAGTGCCGCCAATGGTGGCTACACCTTC.

About this clonotype: A read error may produce the germline difference seen at one junction end. The rearrangement uses TRBV28 and TRBJ2-3; no definite D call. From germline, CDR1 is MDHEN and CDR2 SYDVKM. CDR3 length: 14 amino acids. Written as DNA, the CDR3 is TGTGCCCGCAGTTTATCGACTGGCACAGATACGCAGTATTTT. Amino acids: CARSLSTGTDTQYF.

The chain recombines TRBV7-9 with TRBJ2-5; 11 positions match TRBD2. The CDR3 covers 18 residues. V dropped 4 bases and J dropped 3; count of bases not matched to a gene: 13. Germline assignment: CDR1 SEHNR and CDR2 FQNEAQ (reference sequence). Here the CDR3 DNA reads TGTGCCAGCAGCTCTCCACACGGGACTAGCGGATTTAAAGAGACCCAGTACTTC. It codes for CASSSPHGTSGFKETQYF.

As for this clonotype: Mismatch with germline at one junction end may stem from a read error. The rearrangement joins TRBV6-1 to TRBJ2-1; 9 positions match TRBD2. Germline CDR1 reads MNHNS; CDR2 reads SASEGT. The CDR3 consists of 13 residues. The CDR3 region is CACRAGGLGEQFF. CDR3 bases: TGTGCCTGCAGAGCGGGAGGCCTCGGGGAGCAGTTCTTC.

The rearrangement links TRBV4-2 to TRBJ2-3; possible D gene TRBD2, 6 bases. Germline lookup yields CDR1 LGHNA and CDR2 YNFKEQ. This CDR3 is built from 18 residues. V was shortened by 0 bases and J by 1 base, with 17 bases between the two germline ends. CDR3 DNA: TGTGCCAGCAGCCAAGAAGCGACTAGTAAGGGCGGCACAGATACGCAGTATTTT. Amino acid sequence: CASSQEATSKGGTDTQYF.

In this sample, this clonotype turned up many times. The chain couples TRBV9 to TRBJ2-7; D is perhaps TRBD2 (7 bases). This CDR3 has 16 amino acids. Looked up from germline, CDR1 is SGDLS and CDR2 is YYNGEE. The V end was cut by 0 bases, the J end by 2 bases, with 15 bases between. The CDR3 protein is CASSVGGATSPYEQYF. The CDR3 nucleotides are TGTGCCAGCAGCGTAGGGGGGGCGACTAGCCCCTACGAGCAGTACTTC.

This clonotype was found a few times. The V call is TRBV27, the J call TRBJ2-5; 8 bases map to TRBD2. This CDR3 region has 13 residues. Germline CDR1 MNHEY, CDR2 SMNVEV (reference sequence). V dropped 6 bases and J dropped 4; count of bases not matched to a gene: 4. CDR3 loop: CASSIREGETQYF. In DNA, the CDR3 is TGTGCCAGCAGCATCCGGGAGGGAGAGACCCAGTACTTC.

Only a few counts were recorded for this clonotype. Being one base from a much bigger clone, this may be a read error. The chain recombines TRBV4-1 with TRBJ2-5, with D tentatively TRBD1 or TRBD2 (5 bases each). The germline V gene encodes CDR1 MGHRA and CDR2 YSYEKL. This CDR3 has 14 residues. CDR3 protein: CAGSHFDGTETQYF. CDR3 nucleotide sequence: TGCGCCGGCAGCCACTTTGATGGGACGGAGACCCAGTACTTC.

CDR3 loop: CASSGRGGMNTEAFF. The CDR3 nucleotides are TGTGCCAGCAGCGGACGGGGCGGAATGAACACTGAAGCTTTCTTT. The chain carries TRBV5-5 and TRBJ1-1; possible D gene TRBD1, 5 bases. The V gene lost 4 bases and the J gene lost 0 bases, with 13 bases spanning the gap. The CDR3 loop spans 15 amino acids. Germline loops: CDR1 SGHKS, CDR2 YYEKEE (reference sequence). The full variable domain, completed using reference TRBV5-5 and TRBJ1-1, is DAGVTQSPTHLIKTRGQQVTLRCSPISGHKSVSWYQQVLGQGPQFIFQYYEKEERGRGNFPDRFSARQFPNYSSELNVNALLLGDSALYLCASSGRGGMNTEAFFGQGTRLTVV.

This clonotype has more than one count but fewer than ten. V is TRBV28 and J is TRBJ2-7; possibly TRBD1 for D (6 bases). V dropped 4 bases and J dropped 2 bases, with 15 bases sitting between them. This CDR3 has 15 amino acids. Germline loops: CDR1 MDHEN, CDR2 SYDVKM. The CDR3 sequence: CASSSSRTAPYEQYF. CDR3 in DNA: TGTGCCAGCAGTTCCTCCCGGACAGCCCCCTACGAGCAGTACTTC.

This clonotype was detected only a few times. This rearrangement joins TRBV5-1 to TRBJ2-6; D perhaps matches TRBD2 (5 bases). Germline assignment: CDR1 SGHRS and CDR2 YFSETQ. The V end was cut by 3 bases, the J end by 4 bases, with 17 bases between. The CDR3 is made up of 17 amino acids. The CDR3 coding sequence is TGCGCCAGCAGCTCAACTCTCCCGGGATCCGGGGCCAACGTCCTGACTTTC. Translation: CASSSTLPGSGANVLTF. The variable domain in full, completed from reference TRBV5-1 and TRBJ2-6, reads KAGVTQTPRYLIKTRGQQVTLSCSPISGHRSVSWYQQTPGQGLQFLFEYFSETQRNKGNFPGRFSGRQFSNSRSEMNVSTLELGDSALYLCASSSTLPGSGANVLTFGAGSRLTVL.

The V and J genes are TRBV5-1 and TRBJ2-1; a possible D gene is TRBD2 (6 bases). Germline lookup yields CDR1 SGHRS and CDR2 YFSETQ. The CDR3 is made up of 13 amino acids. Trimming shortened V by 3 bases and J by 8 bases, and 12 bases separated the two germline ends. The CDR3 DNA sequence: TGCGCCAGCAGCTGGGACGGCGGGGATGAGCAGTTCTTC. Residues: CASSWDGGDEQFF. The whole variable domain, remainder taken from reference TRBV5-1 and TRBJ2-1, is KAGVTQTPRYLIKTRGQQVTLSCSPISGHRSVSWYQQTPGQGLQFLFEYFSETQRNKGNFPGRFSGRQFSNSRSEMNVSTLELGDSALYLCASSWDGGDEQFFGPGTRLTVL.

This clonotype occurred many times. For the CDR3, the DNA is TGTGCCATCAGTGAGTCGGGAAGTCTTACCCCTGGCAACTATGGCTACACCTTC. Translation gives CAISESGSLTPGNYGYTF. The chain employs TRBV10-3 and TRBJ1-2; D is unclear. Trimming left V 0 bases short and J 2 bases short, with 19 bases between. Germline V gene sequence: CDR1 ENHRY, CDR2 SYGVKD. The CDR3 is 18 residues long.

This clonotype was recorded only once. The V and J genes are TRBV7-6 and TRBJ2-1; 14 bases line up with TRBD2. The trim removed 8 bases at V and 7 bases at J, leaving 10 bases unmatched. CDR3 length: 16 residues. The germline V gene has CDR1 SGHVS and CDR2 FNYEAQ. The CDR3 DNA reads TGTGCCAGCGGCCCCGGGACTAGCGGGAGCTCTAATGAGCAGTTCTTC. Translated: CASGPGTSGSSNEQFF. The whole variable domain, filled in from reference TRBV7-6 and TRBJ2-1, reads GAGVSQSPRYKVTKRGQDVALRCDPISGHVSLYWYRQALGQGPEFLTYFNYEAQQDKSGLPNDRFSAERPEGSISTLTIQRTEQRDSAMYRCASGPGTSGSSNEQFFGPGTRLTVL.

This clonotype was picked up many times. The chain couples TRBV3-1 to TRBJ2-7; TRBD2 aligns across 8 bases. The trim removed 5 bases at V and 3 bases at J, leaving 9 bases unmatched. Germline CDR1 is LGHDT and CDR2 is YNNKEL (reference sequence). This CDR3 is 15 amino acids long. CDR3 region: CASSSTRGGIYEQYF. The CDR3, as DNA: TGTGCCAGCAGCTCTACTCGGGGGGGGATCTACGAGCAGTACTTC.

This chain connects TRBV7-2 to TRBJ1-4, with D perhaps matching TRBD1 (5 bases). The CDR3 consists of 12 residues. V gave up 6 bases and J gave up 10 bases, with 12 bases separating them. Germline values: CDR1 SGHTA, CDR2 FQGNSA. CDR3 sequence: CASRSLGGKLFF. CDR3 bases: TGTGCCAGCAGGTCCCTGGGGGGAAAACTGTTTTTT.

Many counts were recorded for this clonotype. The rearrangement joins TRBV29-1 to TRBJ2-3, with 10 bases aligning to TRBD2. CDR1 SQVTM and CDR2 ANQGSEA come from the germline V gene. J was trimmed by 4 bases and V by 3 bases; bases with no gene match: 7. CDR3 size: 15 residues. CDR3 nucleotides: TGCAGCGTTGAGATGCTAGCGGGAGTCCCAGATACGCAGTATTTT. Translating gives CSVEMLAGVPDTQYF.

This clonotype was seen a handful of times. The genes are TRBV28 and TRBJ2-3, with D uncertain. The CDR3 sequence is 14 residues long. V gave up 7 bases and J gave up 2 bases, with 13 bases separating them. CDR1 MDHEN and CDR2 SYDVKM come from the germline V gene. CDR3 sequence reads: CASIEAPYTDTQYF. As DNA, the CDR3 is TGTGCCAGCATCGAGGCCCCCTACACAGATACGCAGTATTTT.

The chain employs TRBV3-1 and TRBJ1-1; D gene uncertain. The V gene lost 4 bases and the J gene lost 4 bases, with 13 bases spanning the gap. The germline V gene has CDR1 LGHDT and CDR2 YNNKEL (reference sequence). This CDR3 region has 14 residues. The CDR3 protein is CASSPDLWGTEAFF. The CDR3 bases are TGTGCCAGCAGCCCCGACTTATGGGGCACTGAAGCTTTCTTT.

The chain joins TRBV2 to TRBJ2-7, with D unclear. This CDR3 contains 11 residues. The germline gives CDR1 SNHLY, CDR2 FYNNEI. V was pared by 3 bases and J by 6 bases, with 6 bases between. As DNA, the CDR3 is TGTGCCAGCAGTGAGCCTCTCGAGCAGTACTTC. Translating it yields CASSEPLEQYF.

In regard to this clonotype: This may stem from a read error, because a much larger clone lies one nucleotide away. V gene TRBV7-9 combines with J gene TRBJ1-5; a weak D match, TRBD1 (6 bases). CDR1 and CDR2 from the germline V gene are SEHNR and FQNEAQ (reference sequence). The CDR3 is 13 amino acids. This chain's CDR3 is CASSPGGLQSQHF. As DNA, the CDR3 is TGTGCCAGCAGCCCCGGGGGGCTTCAGTCCCAGCATTTT.

This clonotype has just a few counts. The rearrangement joins TRBV12-3 or TRBV12-4 to TRBJ2-3, with D perhaps matching TRBD1 or TRBD2 (5 bases each). The CDR3 totals 15 residues. Trimming took 5 bases from V and 6 from J, leaving 18 bases between them. The CDR3 DNA reads as TGTGCCAGCAGTCCCGGGACGACTTATATGGATACGCAGTATTTT. It translates to CASSPGTTYMDTQYF.

This rearrangement joins TRBV12-3 or TRBV12-4 to TRBJ1-5, with D possibly TRBD1 on 5 matching bases. V was clipped by 7 bases and J by 2 bases, with 9 bases between them. This CDR3 contains 13 residues. In DNA, the CDR3 is TGTGCCAGCAATGGGGCGCGCAATCAGCCCCAGCATTTT. This gives the protein CASNGARNQPQHF.

Points on this clonotype: One junction end disagrees with the germline gene, perhaps due to a read error. This chain joins TRBV10-3 and TRBJ2-1; 7 bases match TRBD2. The germline V gene encodes CDR1 ENHRY and CDR2 SYGVKD. The CDR3 spans 13 residues. The CDR3 nucleotides are TGTGCCATCAGTGACCTAGCGGCAAATGAGCGGTTCTTC. It encodes CAISDLAANERFF.

The chain employs TRBV30 and TRBJ2-7; 7 bases align to TRBD2. Losses at the gene ends were 4 bases for V and 6 bases for J; bases not matched to a gene: 15. The CDR3 has 15 amino acids. The germline gives CDR1 GTSNPN, CDR2 SVGIG (reference sequence). The CDR3 DNA reads TGTGCCTGGACGAAGGTACTAGCGACCAAGGGCGAGCAGTACTTC. The encoded protein is CAWTKVLATKGEQYF.

The gene calls are TRBV3-1 and TRBJ2-5, with 12 bases aligning to TRBD2. The CDR3 totals 15 residues. CDR1 and CDR2 from the germline V gene are LGHDT and YNNKEL (reference sequence). Trimming took 3 bases from V and 11 from J; bases not matched to a gene: 10. CDR3 nucleotide sequence: TGTGCCAGCAGCCACACTAGCGGGGGGATGTACGTGCAGTACTTC. This sequence encodes CASSHTSGGMYVQYF.

The chain is built from TRBV7-2 and TRBJ2-7; D might be TRBD2 (6 bases). The CDR3 is made up of 13 amino acids. CDR1 and CDR2 (germline): SGHTA, FQGNSA. Trimming removed 5 bases from V and 6 bases from J, with 14 bases in between. The CDR3 protein is CASSRTTVGEQYF. In DNA, the CDR3 is TGTGCCAGCAGCCGGACTACTGTTGGCGAGCAGTACTTC.

About this clonotype: The junction departs from the called germline gene at one end, perhaps through a read error. This CDR3 is CVSSVEGQGNTEAFF. CDR3 sequence (DNA): TGTGTCAGCAGCGTAGAGGGACAGGGGAACACTGAAGCTTTCTTT. This chain connects TRBV9 to TRBJ1-1; TRBD1 matches at 9 bases. In germline, CDR1 is SGDLS, CDR2 YYNGEE. CDR3 length equals 15 residues.

J is TRBJ2-5 and V is TRBV20-1, with D perhaps TRBD1 (5 bases). With the DNA end fitting TRBJ2-7 better, the J assignment may be wrong. CDR1 and CDR2 from the germline V gene are DFQATT and SNEGSKA (reference sequence). The CDR3 contains 13 residues. The CDR3: CSAGPQGSYEQYF. CDR3 nucleotides: TGCAGTGCGGGGCCCCAGGGTTCCTACGAGCAGTACTTC.

V is TRBV28 and J is TRBJ2-1; D perhaps matches TRBD1 (6 bases). V was shortened by 2 bases and J by 3 bases, with 17 bases between the two germline ends. CDR1 MDHEN and CDR2 SYDVKM come from the germline V gene. The CDR3 is 17 residues long. CDR3 coding DNA: TGTGCCAGCAGTTTAGACAGGTGCCAGCTCGGCTACAATGAGCAGTTCTTC. It codes for CASSLDRCQLGYNEQFF.

This clonotype has more than one count but fewer than ten. This chain joins TRBV2 and TRBJ1-5; TRBD1 matches at 9 bases. V shed 5 bases, J shed 7 bases, and the junction held 9 bases outside the gene matches. The CDR3 sequence is 15 residues long. Germline V gene sequence: CDR1 SNHLY, CDR2 FYNNEI. The CDR3 spells CASSFGQGMGQPQHF. The CDR3 DNA reads as TGTGCCAGCAGTTTTGGACAGGGGATGGGGCAGCCCCAGCATTTT.

This chain connects TRBV21-1 to TRBJ1-2; TRBD1, as called in the table, went unchecked against the DNA. TRBV21-1 is an annotated pseudogene. The CDR3 contains 12 residues. This chain's CDR3 is CASSTRQAAYTF. CDR3 DNA sequence: TGTGCCAGCAGCACCCGACAGGCAGCCTACACCTTC.